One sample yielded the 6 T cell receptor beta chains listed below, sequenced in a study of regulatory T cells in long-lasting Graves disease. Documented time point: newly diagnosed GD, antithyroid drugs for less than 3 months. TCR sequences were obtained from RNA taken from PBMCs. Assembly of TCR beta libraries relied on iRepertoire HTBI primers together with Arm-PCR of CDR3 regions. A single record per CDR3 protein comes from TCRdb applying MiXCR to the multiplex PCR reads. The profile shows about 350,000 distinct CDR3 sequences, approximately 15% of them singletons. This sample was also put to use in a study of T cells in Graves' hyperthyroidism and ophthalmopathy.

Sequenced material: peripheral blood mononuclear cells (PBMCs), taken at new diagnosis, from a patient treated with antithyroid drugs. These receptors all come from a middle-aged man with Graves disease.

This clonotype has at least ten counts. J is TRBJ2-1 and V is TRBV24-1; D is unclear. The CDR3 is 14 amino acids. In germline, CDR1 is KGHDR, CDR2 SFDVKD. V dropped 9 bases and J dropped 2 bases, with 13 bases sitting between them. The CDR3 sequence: CATFALEAYNEQFF. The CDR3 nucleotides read TGTGCCACCTTCGCGTTAGAAGCCTACAATGAGCAGTTCTTC.

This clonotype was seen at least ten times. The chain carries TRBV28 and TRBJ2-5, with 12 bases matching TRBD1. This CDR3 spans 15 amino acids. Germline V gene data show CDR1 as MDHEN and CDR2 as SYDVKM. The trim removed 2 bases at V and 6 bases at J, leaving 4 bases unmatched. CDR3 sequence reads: CASSLPGQGAKTQYF. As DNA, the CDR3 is TGTGCCAGCAGTTTACCGGGACAGGGGGCGAAGACCCAGTACTTC.

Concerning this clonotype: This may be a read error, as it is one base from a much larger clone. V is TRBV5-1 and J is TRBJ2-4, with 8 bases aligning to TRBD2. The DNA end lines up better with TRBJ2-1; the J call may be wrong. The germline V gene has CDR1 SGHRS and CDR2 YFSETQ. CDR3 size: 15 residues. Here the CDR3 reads CASSLAAGETYEQFF. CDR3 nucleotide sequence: TGCGCCAGCAGCTTGGCAGCGGGGGAGACCTACGAGCAGTTCTTC.

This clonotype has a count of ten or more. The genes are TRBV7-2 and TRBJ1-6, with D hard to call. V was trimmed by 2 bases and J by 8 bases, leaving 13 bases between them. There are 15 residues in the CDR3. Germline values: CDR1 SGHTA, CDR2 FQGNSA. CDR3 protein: CASSLSRRGDSPLHF. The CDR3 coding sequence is TGTGCCAGCAGCTTATCAAGACGAGGTGATTCACCCCTCCACTTT.

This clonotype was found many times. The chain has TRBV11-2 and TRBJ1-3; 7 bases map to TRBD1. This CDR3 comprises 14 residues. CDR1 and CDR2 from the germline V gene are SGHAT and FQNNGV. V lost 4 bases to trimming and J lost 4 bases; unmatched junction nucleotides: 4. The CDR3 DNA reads TGTGCCAGCAGCTCGGGACAGTGGGGAAACACCATATATTTT. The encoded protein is CASSSGQWGNTIYF.

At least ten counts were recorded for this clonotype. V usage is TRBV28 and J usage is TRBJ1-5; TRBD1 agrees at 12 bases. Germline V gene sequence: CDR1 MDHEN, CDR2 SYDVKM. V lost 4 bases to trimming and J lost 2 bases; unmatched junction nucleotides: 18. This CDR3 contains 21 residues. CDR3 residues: CASSSPTGTGGPLFGNQPQHF. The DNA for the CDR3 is TGTGCCAGCAGTTCGCCCACCGGGACAGGGGGCCCCTTATTCGGCAATCAGCCCCAGCATTTT.